This TCR beta chain was obtained from a study of cytomegalovirus exposure and HLA in healthy donors. General observations from the study: Prior analysis indicated that the majority of TCR beta V segments exhibited productivity approximately 87% or approximately 30% of the time.

Losses at the gene ends were 2 bases for V and 5 bases for J; bases not matched to a gene: 4. CDR3 size: 14 residues. Germline V gene sequence: CDR1 LGHNA, CDR2 YNFKEQ. The study ran its PCR with 60 Vbeta and 13 Jbeta primers. Method: immunoSEQ multiplex PCR; TCRdb's copy keeps in-frame clones and lacks some. In the table there are about 200,000 clones, approximately 79% of which are singletons. Details on this clone: Its antigen is unidentified.

The donors gave bone marrow, and they were healthy. Sequencing was done on a sample of PBMCs. The receptor comes from a male donor in good health and CMV-seronegative. The chain recombines TRBV4-2 with TRBJ1-1; 8 bases map to TRBD1. The CDR3: CASSQRHRGTEAFF. The CDR3 DNA sequence: TGTGCCAGCAGCCAAAGGCACAGGGGGACTGAAGCTTTCTTT.